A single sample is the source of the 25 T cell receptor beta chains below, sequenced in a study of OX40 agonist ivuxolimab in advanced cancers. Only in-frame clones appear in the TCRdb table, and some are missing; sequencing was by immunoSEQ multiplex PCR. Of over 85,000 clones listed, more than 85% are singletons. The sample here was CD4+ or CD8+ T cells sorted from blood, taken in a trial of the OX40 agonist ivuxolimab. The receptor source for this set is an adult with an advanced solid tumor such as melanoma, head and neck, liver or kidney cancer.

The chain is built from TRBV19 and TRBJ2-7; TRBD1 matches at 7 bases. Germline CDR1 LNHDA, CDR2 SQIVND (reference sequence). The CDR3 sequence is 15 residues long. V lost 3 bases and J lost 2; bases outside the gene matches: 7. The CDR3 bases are TGTGCCAGTAGTATGGGGACAGTGGGGACCTACGAGCAGTACTTC. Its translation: CASSMGTVGTYEQYF.

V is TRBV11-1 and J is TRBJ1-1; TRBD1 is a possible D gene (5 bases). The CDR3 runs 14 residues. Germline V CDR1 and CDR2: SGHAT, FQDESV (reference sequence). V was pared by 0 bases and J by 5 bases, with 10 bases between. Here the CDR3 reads CASSLAKGRTEAFF. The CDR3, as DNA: TGTGCCAGCAGCTTAGCGAAGGGGCGGACTGAAGCTTTCTTT.

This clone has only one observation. The CDR3 loop reads CASSVGLAGGFQETQYF. The CDR3 DNA is TGCGCCAGCAGCGTCGGACTAGCGGGAGGGTTCCAGGAGACCCAGTACTTC. This chain links TRBV5-1 with TRBJ2-5, with TRBD2 matching over 15 bases. The V gene's germline CDR1 is SGHRS and CDR2 YFSETQ. The CDR3 is 17 amino acids. V shed 4 bases, J shed 5 bases, and the junction held 9 bases outside the gene matches.

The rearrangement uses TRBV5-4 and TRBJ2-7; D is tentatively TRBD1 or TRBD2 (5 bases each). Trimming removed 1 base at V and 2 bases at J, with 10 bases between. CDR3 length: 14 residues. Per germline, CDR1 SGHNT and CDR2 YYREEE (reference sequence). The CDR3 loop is CASSLLGVPYEQYF. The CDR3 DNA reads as TGTGCCAGCAGCTTGTTGGGGGTGCCCTACGAGCAGTACTTC.

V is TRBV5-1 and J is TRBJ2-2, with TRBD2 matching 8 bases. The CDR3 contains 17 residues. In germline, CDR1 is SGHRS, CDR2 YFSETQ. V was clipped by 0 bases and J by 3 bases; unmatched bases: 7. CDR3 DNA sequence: TGCGCCAGCAGCTTGGCAACGGGGGGGCCTGACACCGGGGAGCTGTTTTTT. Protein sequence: CASSLATGGPDTGELFF.

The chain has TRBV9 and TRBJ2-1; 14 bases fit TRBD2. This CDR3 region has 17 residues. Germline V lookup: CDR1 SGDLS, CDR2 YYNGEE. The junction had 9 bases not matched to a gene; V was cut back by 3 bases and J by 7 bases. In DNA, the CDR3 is TGTGCCAGCAGCGCGTACCAAGGGACTAGCGGGAGAAATGAGCAGTTCTTC. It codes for CASSAYQGTSGRNEQFF.

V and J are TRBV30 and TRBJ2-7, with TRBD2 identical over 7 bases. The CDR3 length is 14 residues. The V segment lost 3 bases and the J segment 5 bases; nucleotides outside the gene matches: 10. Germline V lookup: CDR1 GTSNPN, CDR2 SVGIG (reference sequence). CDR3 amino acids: CAWSAGLGLDEQYF. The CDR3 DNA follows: TGTGCCTGGAGCGCTGGACTAGGCTTAGACGAGCAGTACTTC.

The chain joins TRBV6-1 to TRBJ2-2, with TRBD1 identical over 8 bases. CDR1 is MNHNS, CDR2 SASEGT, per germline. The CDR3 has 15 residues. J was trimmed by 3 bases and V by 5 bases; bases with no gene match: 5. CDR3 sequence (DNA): TGTGCCAGCAGTTCTCAGGGGGCTCACACCGGGGAGCTGTTTTTT. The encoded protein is CASSSQGAHTGELFF.

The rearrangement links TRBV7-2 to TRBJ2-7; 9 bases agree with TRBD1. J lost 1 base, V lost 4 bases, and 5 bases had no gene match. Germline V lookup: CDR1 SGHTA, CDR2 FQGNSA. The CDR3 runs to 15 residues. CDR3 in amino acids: CASSSNRGQSYEQYF. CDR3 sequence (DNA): TGTGCCAGCAGCTCCAACAGGGGGCAGTCCTACGAGCAGTACTTC.

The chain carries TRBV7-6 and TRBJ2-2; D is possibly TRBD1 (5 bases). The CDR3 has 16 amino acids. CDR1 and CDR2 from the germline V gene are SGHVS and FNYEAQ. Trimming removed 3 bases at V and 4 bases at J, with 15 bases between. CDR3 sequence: CASSLGVGRVTGELFF. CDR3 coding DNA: TGTGCCAGCAGCTTGGGTGTGGGGCGTGTCACCGGGGAGCTGTTTTTT.

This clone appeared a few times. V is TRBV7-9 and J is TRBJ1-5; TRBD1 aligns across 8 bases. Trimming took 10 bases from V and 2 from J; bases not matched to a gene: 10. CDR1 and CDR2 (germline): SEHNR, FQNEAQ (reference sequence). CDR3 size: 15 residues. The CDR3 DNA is TGTGCCACGCCGACAGGGGTGAAGGGCAATCAGCCCCAGCATTTT. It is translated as CATPTGVKGNQPQHF.

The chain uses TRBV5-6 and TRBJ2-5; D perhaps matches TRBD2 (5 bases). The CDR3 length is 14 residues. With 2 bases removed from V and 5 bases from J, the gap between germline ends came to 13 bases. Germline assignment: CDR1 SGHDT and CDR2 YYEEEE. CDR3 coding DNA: TGTGCCAGCAGCTTCTATAGCGCGAAGGAGACCCAGTACTTC. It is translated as CASSFYSAKETQYF. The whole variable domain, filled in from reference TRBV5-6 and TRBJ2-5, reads DAGVTQSPTHLIKTRGQQVTLRCSPKSGHDTVSWYQQALGQGPQFIFQYYEEEERQRGNFPDRFSGHQFPNYSSELNVNALLLGDSALYLCASSFYSAKETQYFGPGTRLLVL.

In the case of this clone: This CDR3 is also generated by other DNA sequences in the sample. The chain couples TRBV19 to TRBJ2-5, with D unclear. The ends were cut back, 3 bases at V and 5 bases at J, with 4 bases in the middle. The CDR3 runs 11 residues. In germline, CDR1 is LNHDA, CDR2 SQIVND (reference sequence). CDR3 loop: CASSIRETQYF. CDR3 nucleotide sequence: TGTGCCAGTAGTATCCGGGAGACCCAGTACTTC.

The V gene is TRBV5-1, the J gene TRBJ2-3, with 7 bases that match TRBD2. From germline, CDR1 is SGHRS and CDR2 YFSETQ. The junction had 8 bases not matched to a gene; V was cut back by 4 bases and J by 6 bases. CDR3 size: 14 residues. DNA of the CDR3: TGCGCCAGCAGCACCGGGACTATCACGGATACGCAGTATTTT. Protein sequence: CASSTGTITDTQYF.

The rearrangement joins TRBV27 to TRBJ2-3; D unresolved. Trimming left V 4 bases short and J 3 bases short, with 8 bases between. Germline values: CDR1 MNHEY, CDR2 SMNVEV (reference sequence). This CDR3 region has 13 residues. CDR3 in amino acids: CASSSQLTDTQYF. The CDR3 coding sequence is TGTGCCAGCAGTTCTCAACTTACAGATACGCAGTATTTT.

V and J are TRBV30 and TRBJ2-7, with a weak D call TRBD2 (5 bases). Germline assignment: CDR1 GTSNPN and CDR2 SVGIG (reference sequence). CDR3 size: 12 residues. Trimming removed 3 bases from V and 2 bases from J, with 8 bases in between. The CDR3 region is CAWRMGAYEQYF. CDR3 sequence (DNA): TGTGCCTGGAGAATGGGAGCCTACGAGCAGTACTTC.

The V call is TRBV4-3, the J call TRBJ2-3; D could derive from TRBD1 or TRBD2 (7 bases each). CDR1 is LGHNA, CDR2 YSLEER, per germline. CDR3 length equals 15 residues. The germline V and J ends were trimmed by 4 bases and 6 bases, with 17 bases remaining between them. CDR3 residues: CASSPRGEGKDTQYF. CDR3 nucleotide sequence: TGCGCCAGCAGCCCCAGGGGGGAGGGAAAGGATACGCAGTATTTT.

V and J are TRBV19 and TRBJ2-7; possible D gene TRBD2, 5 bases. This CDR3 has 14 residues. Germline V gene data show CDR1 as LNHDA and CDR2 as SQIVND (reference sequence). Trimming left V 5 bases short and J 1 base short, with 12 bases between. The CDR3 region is CASSLSGLSYEQYF. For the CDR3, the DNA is TGTGCCAGTAGTCTAAGCGGTCTTTCCTACGAGCAGTACTTC.

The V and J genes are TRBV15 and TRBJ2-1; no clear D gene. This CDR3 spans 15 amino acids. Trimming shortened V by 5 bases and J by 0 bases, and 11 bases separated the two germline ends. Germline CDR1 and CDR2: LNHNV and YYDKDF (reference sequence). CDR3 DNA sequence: TGTGCCACCAGCGTAGGCTCTAGCTCCTACAATGAGCAGTTCTTC. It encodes CATSVGSSSYNEQFF.

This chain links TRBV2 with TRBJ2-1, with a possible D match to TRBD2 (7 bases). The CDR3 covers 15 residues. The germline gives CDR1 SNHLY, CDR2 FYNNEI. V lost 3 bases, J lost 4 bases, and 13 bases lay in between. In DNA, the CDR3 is TGTGCCAGCAGTGATAGGAGGGGGGGATACAATGAGCAGTTCTTC. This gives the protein CASSDRRGGYNEQFF.

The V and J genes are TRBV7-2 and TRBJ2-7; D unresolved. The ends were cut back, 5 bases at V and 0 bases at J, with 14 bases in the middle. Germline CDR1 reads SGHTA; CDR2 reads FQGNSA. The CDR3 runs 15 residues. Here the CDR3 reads CASSPADGSSYEQYF. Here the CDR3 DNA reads TGTGCCAGCAGCCCCGCCGACGGTAGCTCCTACGAGCAGTACTTC.

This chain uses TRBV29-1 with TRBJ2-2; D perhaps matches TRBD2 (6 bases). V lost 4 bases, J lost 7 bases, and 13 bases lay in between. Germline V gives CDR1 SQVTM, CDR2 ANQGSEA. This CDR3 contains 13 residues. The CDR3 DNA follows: TGCAGCGTTGTAAGAGACGGGGGCGGGGAGCTGTTTTTT. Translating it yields CSVVRDGGGELFF.

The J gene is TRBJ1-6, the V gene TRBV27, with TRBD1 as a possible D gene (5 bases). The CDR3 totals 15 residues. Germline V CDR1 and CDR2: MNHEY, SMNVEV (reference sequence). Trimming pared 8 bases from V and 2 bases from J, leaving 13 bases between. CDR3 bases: TGTGCCAGCGGCCCCGGGGCAGCCTATAATTCACCCCTCCACTTT. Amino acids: CASGPGAAYNSPLHF.

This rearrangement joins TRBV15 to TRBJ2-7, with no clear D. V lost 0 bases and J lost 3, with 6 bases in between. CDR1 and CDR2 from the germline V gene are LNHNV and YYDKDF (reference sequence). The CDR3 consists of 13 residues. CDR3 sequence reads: CATSREMDYEQYF. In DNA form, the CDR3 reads TGTGCCACCAGCAGAGAGATGGACTACGAGCAGTACTTC.

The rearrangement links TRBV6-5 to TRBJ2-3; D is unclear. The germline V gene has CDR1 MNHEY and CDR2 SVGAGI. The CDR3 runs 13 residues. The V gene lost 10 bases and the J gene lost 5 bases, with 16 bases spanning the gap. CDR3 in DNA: TGTGCCACCAGATCTGGGATGGGAGATACGCAGTATTTT. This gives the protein CATRSGMGDTQYF.